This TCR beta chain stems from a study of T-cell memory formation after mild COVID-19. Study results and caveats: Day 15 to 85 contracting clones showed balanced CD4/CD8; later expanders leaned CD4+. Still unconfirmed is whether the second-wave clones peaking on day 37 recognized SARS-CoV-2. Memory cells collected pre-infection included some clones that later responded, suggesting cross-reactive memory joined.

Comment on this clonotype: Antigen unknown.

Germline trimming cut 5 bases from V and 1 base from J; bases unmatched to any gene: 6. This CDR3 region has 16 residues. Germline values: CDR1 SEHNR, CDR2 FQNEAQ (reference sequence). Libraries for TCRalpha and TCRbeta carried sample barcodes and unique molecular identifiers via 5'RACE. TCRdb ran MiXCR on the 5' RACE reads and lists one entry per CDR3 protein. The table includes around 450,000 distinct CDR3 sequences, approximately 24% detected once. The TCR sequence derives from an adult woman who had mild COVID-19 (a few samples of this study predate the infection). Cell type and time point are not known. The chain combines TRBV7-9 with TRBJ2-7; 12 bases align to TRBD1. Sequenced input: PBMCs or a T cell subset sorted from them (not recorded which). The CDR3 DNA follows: TGTGCCAGCAGCAGGGGACAGGGGGCAAAGTCCTACGAGCAGTACTTC. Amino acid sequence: CASSRGQGAKSYEQYF. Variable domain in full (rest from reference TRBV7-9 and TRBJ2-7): DTGVSQNPRHKITKRGQNVTFRCDPISEHNRLYWYRQTLGQGPEFLTYFQNEAQLEKSRLLSDRFSAERPKGSFSTLEIQRTEQGDSAMYLCASSRGQGAKSYEQYFGPGTRLTVT.